What follows describes a single TCR beta chain. Antigen: not known. This CDR3 is built from 15 residues. CDR1 and CDR2 from the germline V gene are MNHEY and SMNVEV (reference sequence). The V gene end was trimmed by 3 bases and the J gene end by 4 bases; junction bases not matched to a gene: 8. Produced via immunoSEQ multiplex PCR; TCRdb's table is partial and in-frame only. The sample has about 190,000 clones; more than 75% are singletons. This record belongs to a study of T cell responses to AZD1222 COVID-19 vaccine. Whole-study results and caveats: Recipients of two AZD1222 doses showed rising Spike-specific TCR breadth and depth. Repertoires were collected only later (after the peak T cell response had occurred). Recipients of AZD1222 seropositive at baseline numbered only 6 or 7. It should be noted that donors were predominantly white British and more often female, and clonal diversity was possibly underestimated.

The material was peripheral blood, obtained on day 0 of AZD1222 vaccination. The chain carries TRBV27 and TRBJ2-5; TRBD1 matches at 7 bases. This receptor was taken from an adult in good health. CDR3 region: CASSLTGIGGETQYF. The CDR3 DNA reads as TGTGCCAGCAGTTTGACAGGGATAGGGGGAGAGACCCAGTACTTC.